The following is a T cell receptor (beta chain) sequence with its context. Its specificity is unknown. The data belong to a study of T cell responses to AZD1222 COVID-19 vaccine. Study-wide results and limits: Spike-spanning, vaccine-associated CD4 TCRs were dominant at 160-218 and 743-854. Clonal diversity was possibly underestimated, and white British individuals and females predominated among donors.

TCRdb's table, derived via immunoSEQ multiplex PCR, lists solely in-frame clones and lacks some. The top ten clones hold 6.5% to 9.5% of a sample with more than 75,000 clones, around 90% of them seen once. CDR1 and CDR2 (germline): SGDLS, YYNGEE. The J segment lost 1 base and the V segment lost 0 bases, leaving 6 bases of the junction unmatched. This CDR3 has 16 amino acids. The chain has TRBV9 and TRBJ1-1; 7 positions match TRBD1. The origin of this receptor is an adult who received the AZD1222 COVID-19 vaccine. Here the sequenced sample was peripheral blood, taken 28 days after the second AZD1222 dose. CDR3 sequence (DNA): TGTGCCAGCAGCGTAGTATCTGGACAGGCGAACACTGAAGCTTTCTTT. This sequence encodes CASSVVSGQANTEAFF.